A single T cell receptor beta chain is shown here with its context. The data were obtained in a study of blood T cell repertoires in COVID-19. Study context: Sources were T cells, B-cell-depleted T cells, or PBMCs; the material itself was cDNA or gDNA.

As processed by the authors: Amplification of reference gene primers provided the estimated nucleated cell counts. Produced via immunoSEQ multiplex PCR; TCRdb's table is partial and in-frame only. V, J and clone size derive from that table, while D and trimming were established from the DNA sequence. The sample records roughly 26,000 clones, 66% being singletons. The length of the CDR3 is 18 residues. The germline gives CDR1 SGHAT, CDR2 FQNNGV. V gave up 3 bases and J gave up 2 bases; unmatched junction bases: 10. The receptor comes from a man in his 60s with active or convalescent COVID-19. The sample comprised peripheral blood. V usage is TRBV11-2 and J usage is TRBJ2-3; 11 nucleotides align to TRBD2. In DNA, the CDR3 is TGTGCCAGCAGCTTCCCCCTGACTAGCGGGGACCACACAGATACGCAGTATTTT. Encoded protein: CASSFPLTSGDHTDTQYF.